Described below is a single TCR beta chain sequence and its context. Its antigen is not yet known. No base-level quality is on record; no much larger clone is a single base apart. The CDR1 and CDR2 encoded by the germline V gene are MNHEY and SVGAGI. Clipping removes 5 bases from V and 6 bases from J, with 11 as the unmatched junction base count. Measured from the cysteine to the phenylalanine, the CDR3 is 15 residues long. Just CDR3 DNA is preserved here, 45 bases in frame from base 1. Explained via the paper, the time point label denotes: patch test 3, about 24 weeks after DPC sensitization. Explained via the paper, the treatment or condition label denotes: therapeutic diphenylcyclopropenone sensitization with weekly scalp DPC. At every patch-test visit, the blood draw took place before the patch test was put on. To be eligible, patients had to be aged 18 to 70, diagnosed with alopecia and judged suitable for DPC therapy, while pregnant patients were excluded. Unfractionated whole blood was collected in Tempus Blood RNA tubes, and total RNA was extracted from that blood.

This sample was taken from a study of human T cells and chemical hapten exposure (dated by TCRdb to the early 2020s). Regarding the research as a whole: For sensitization, 2% DPC in acetone was applied to a 2 cm by 2 cm area of upper inner arm skin. Throughout the roughly 25-week study period, patients were also given weekly therapeutic DPC doses on the scalp. Patch tests used Finn chambers with 0.01% DPC on the upper back, scored after 6 days by International Contact Dermatitis Research Group standards. Alopecia areata with under or over 50% scalp involvement, alopecia totalis and alopecia universalis were represented in the patient cohort, which was mostly female. Libraries were pooled for sequencing, and per-sample TCR yields varied mainly because of small differences in library volumes within the pool. This study followed changes in the peripheral blood TCR repertoire in vivo during primary and secondary sensitization of alopecia patients to the hapten diphenylcyclopropenone (DPC). Blood samples were taken from patients before sensitization (week 0) and at 2, 6 and about 24 weeks after DPC sensitization. Blood for TCR sequencing was provided by twenty-nine alopecia patients at one to four time points (pre-sensitization, 2, 6 and 24 weeks). Broader findings and caveats from the paper: Alopecia, a presumed autoimmune disease, was present in all patients, so the immune response of the patients might differ from that of healthy individuals. Patch test score was positively correlated with the number of PT1 expanded TCRs, with significance at thresholds 8, 16 and 32 but not at 4. After repeated subsampling, the strength of the expansion versus patch-test correlation and the threshold at which it became significant changed. The number of TCRs above 1 in 1000 frequency did not change with DPC sensitization; there was no evidence of global repertoire structure alterations. Expanded TCRs formed significantly more large CDR3 similarity clusters than pre-sensitization or healthy control sets, consistent with antigen-driven responses.

To prepare the library, RACE was applied. Instrument used: NextSeq 500. During library preparation, unique molecular identifiers were attached to individual cDNA molecules so that TCRs could be counted quantitatively and reproducibly. For every blood RNA sample, sequencing covered both the TCR alpha and TCR beta chains. In the paper's pipeline: The median number of TCRs per sample was roughly 98,000, ranging from about 20,000 to 750,000. The Decombinator software suite was used to annotate the V, J and CDR3 of the TCR reads. Every sample was subsampled to the same number of TCRs (28,000) for the PS versus PT1 abundance plots. Expanded TCRs were defined as absent before sensitization and observed at least eight times at the 2-week time point. TCRdb reprocessing: public reads trimmed at Q25 with fastp, clones called with MiXCR, in-frame beta chains kept. Every entry covers one CDR3 protein and lists the most common genes and DNA from its rows. What appears here as the V and J calls and clone size reflects TCRdb's work, not the paper's. This sample comprises more than 70,000 distinct CDR3 sequences, about a tenth of them detected only once. The ten largest clones take up more than 0.85% of the sample.

Recombination connected TRBV6-5 to TRBJ1-1, with TRBD1 matching 8 junction bases. Sequenced material: whole blood, taken in connection with sensitization to the hapten diphenylcyclopropenone (DPC). This TCR was sampled from a woman in her 30s with alopecia areata. Some clones in this sample may be carry-over from other donors' samples. The CDR3 sequence is CASSKTGAPEPEAFF. The sequence in DNA is TGTGCCAGCAGTAAGACAGGGGCCCCGGAGCCTGAAGCTTTCTTT.